A selection of T cell receptor beta chains follows, all from one sample in a study of CD8 T cells in Susac syndrome. TCRdb called the immunoSEQ multiplex PCR reads again in MiXCR, with one record for every CDR3 protein. The table lists about 300,000 distinct CDR3 sequences, roughly nine tenths of them singletons. The sequenced material came from CD4+ T cells from PBMCs. Source of these receptors: a human donor with multiple sclerosis. Each CDR3 is given without its conserved first and last residue. The order of the fields is CDR3 protein, V gene, CDR3 length.

ASRKGTDYTDTQY TRBV3-1 13
ASSSTGQGETQY TRBV5-1 12
ASSPGRTGELF TRBV7-8 11
ASSVADGVRQGEQY TRBV9 14
ASSSYLQPQH TRBV19 10
AGVKREGHSYNEQF TRBV30 14
ASSLAGGRYEQY TRBV12-3/TRBV12-4 12
SARDVARRQETQY TRBV20-1 13
SARDSSGSSYNEQF TRBV20-1 14
ASSPRQTYNEKLF TRBV11-2 13
ASSIVPDSGNTIY TRBV19 13
SAVAVSTDTQY TRBV20-1 11
SVAGGPTSTDTQY TRBV29-1 13
ASSLAGQRYNSPLH TRBV5-1 14
SARGTSSYEQY TRBV20-1 11
ASRGRGNRGTGELF TRBV2 14
SVVDFYNEQF TRBV29-1 10
ASSLTDREGLHTQY TRBV7-2 14
ASSPLGMSYEQY TRBV3-1 12
ASSPNSGSGQTQY TRBV9 13
ASTRTPSSYEQY TRBV11-2 12
ATSRVAGGAYEQY TRBV15 13
ASRTGVETQY TRBV2 10
ASGLPGQYYGYT TRBV12-5 12
ASSYTTGGRGEQF TRBV6-2/TRBV6-3 13
ASSDQRGTSGRPLLPHEQY TRBV7-6 19
ASGGQGAPNEQF TRBV7-2 12
ASSYHRGSPEAF TRBV6-2/TRBV6-3 12
ASRRLAASTDTQY TRBV9 13
ASSLWSWETQY TRBV7-2 11
ASSGQITDTQY TRBV2 11
ASSQGGTTEAF TRBV4-2 11
ASPLGGYGYT TRBV30 10
SGSVTGGNTEAF TRBV29-1 12